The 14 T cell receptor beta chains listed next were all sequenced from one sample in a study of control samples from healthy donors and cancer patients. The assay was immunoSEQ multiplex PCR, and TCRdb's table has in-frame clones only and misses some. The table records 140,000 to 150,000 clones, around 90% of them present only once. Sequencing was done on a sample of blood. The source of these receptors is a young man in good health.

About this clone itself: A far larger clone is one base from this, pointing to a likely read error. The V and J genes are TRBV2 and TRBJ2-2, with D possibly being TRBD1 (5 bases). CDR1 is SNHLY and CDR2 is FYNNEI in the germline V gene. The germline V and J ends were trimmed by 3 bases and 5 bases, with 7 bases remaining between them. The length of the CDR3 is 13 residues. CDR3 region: CASSDSGTGELFF. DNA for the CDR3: TGTGCCAGCAGTGACTCAGGGACCGGGGAGCTGTTTTTT.

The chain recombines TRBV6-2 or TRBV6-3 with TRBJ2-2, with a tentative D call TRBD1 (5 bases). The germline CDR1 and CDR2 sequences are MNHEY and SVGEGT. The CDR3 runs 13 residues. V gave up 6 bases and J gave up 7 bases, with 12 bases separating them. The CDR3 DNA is TGTGCCAGCAGCGAGCCCAGGGTCGGGGAGCTGTTTTTT. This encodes CASSEPRVGELFF.

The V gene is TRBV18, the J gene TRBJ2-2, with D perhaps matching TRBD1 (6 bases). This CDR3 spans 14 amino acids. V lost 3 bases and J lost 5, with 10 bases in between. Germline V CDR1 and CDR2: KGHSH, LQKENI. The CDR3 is CASSPPTGTGELFF. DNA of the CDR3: TGTGCCAGCTCACCTCCAACAGGGACCGGGGAGCTGTTTTTT.

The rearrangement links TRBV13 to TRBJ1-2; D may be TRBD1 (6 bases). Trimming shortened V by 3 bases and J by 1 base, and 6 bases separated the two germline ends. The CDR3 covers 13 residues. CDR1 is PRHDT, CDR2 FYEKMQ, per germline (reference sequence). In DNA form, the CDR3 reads TGTGCCAGCAGCTTGGACAGTAACTATGGCTACACCTTC. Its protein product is CASSLDSNYGYTF.

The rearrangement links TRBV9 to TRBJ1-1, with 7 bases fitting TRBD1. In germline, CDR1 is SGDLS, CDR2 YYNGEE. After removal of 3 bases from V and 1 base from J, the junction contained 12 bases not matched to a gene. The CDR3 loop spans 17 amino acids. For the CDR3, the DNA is TGTGCCAGCAGCGGAGGTGGGACAGCCCCAGGGAACACTGAAGCTTTCTTT. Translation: CASSGGGTAPGNTEAFF.

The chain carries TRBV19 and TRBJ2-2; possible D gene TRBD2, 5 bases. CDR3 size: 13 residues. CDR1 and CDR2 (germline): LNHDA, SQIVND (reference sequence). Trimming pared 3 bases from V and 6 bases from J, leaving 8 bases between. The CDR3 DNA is TGTGCCAGTAGTATCCAGGACTCCGGGGAGCTGTTTTTT. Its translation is CASSIQDSGELFF. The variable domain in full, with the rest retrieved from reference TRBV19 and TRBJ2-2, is DGGITQSPKYLFRKEGQNVTLSCEQNLNHDAMYWYRQDPGQGLRLIYYSQIVNDFQKGDIAEGYSVSREKKESFPLTVTSAQKNPTAFYLCASSIQDSGELFFGEGSRLTVL.

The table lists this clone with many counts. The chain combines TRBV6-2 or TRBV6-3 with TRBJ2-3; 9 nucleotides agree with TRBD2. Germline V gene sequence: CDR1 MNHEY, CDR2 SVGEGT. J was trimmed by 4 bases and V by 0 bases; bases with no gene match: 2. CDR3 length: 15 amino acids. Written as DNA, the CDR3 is TGTGCCAGCAGTTACTCGGCGGGGGGGCCAGATACGCAGTATTTT. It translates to CASSYSAGGPDTQYF.

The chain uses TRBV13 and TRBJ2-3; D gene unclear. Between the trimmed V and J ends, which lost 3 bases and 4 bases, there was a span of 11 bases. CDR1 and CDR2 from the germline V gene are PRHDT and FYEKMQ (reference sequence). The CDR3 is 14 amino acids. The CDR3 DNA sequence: TGTGCCAGCAGCTTCGGCAGGCAGGCAGATACGCAGTATTTT. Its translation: CASSFGRQADTQYF.

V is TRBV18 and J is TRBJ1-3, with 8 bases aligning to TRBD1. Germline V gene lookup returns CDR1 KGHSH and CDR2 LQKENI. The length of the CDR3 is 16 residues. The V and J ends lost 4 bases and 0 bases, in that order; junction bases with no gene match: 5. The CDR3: CASSQPGQDSGNTIYF. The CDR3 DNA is TGTGCCAGCTCACAGCCGGGACAGGACTCTGGAAACACCATATATTTT.

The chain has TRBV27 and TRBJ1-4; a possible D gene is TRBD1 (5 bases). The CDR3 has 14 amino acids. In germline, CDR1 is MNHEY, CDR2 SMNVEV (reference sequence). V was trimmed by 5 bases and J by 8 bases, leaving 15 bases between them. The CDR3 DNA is TGTGCCAGCAGTCCCCGGGGACTATACGAAAAACTGTTTTTT. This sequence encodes CASSPRGLYEKLFF.

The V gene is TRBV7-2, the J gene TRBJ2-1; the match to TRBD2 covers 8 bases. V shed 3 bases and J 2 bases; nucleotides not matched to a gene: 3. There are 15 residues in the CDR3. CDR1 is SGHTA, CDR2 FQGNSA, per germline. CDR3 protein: CASSLVAGPYNEQFF. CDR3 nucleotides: TGTGCCAGCAGCTTGGTAGCGGGGCCCTACAATGAGCAGTTCTTC. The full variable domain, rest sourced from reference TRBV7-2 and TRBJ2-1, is GAGVSQSPSNKVTEKGKDVELRCDPISGHTALYWYRQSLGQGLEFLIYFQGNSAPDKSGLPSDRFSAERTGGSVSTLTIQRTQQEDSAVYLCASSLVAGPYNEQFFGPGTRLTVL.

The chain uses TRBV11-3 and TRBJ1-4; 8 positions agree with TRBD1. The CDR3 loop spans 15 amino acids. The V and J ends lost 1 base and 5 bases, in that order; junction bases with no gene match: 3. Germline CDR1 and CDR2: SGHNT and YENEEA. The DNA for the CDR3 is TGTGCCAGCAGCTTAGCGACAGGGGAAAATGAAAAACTGTTTTTT. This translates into CASSLATGENEKLFF.

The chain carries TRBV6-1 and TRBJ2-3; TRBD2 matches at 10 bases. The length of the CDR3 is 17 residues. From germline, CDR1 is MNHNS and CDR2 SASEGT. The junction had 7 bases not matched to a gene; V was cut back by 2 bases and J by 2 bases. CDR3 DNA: TGTGCCAGCAGTGAAATGGTAGCGGGGGGTACCACAGATACGCAGTATTTT. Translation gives CASSEMVAGGTTDTQYF.

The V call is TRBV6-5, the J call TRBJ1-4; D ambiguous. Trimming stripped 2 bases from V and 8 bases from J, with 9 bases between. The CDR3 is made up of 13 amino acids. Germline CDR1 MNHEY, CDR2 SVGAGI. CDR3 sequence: CASSYSGTEKLFF. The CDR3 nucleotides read TGTGCCAGCAGTTACAGTGGTACGGAAAAACTGTTTTTT.